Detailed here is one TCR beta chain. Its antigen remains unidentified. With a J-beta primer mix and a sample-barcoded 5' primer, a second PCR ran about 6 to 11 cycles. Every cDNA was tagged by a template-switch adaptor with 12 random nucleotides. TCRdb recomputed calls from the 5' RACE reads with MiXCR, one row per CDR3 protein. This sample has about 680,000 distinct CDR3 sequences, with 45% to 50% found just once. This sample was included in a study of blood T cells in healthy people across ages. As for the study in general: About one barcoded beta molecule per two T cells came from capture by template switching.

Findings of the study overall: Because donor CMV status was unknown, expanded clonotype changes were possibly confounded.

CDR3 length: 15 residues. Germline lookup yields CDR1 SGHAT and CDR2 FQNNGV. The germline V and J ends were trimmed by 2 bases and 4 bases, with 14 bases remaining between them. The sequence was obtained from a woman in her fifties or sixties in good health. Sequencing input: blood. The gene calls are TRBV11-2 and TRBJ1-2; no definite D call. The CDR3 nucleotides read TGTGCCAGCAGCTTACTCTCCCTGGGAGGCTATGGCTACACCTTC. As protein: CASSLLSLGGYGYTF.